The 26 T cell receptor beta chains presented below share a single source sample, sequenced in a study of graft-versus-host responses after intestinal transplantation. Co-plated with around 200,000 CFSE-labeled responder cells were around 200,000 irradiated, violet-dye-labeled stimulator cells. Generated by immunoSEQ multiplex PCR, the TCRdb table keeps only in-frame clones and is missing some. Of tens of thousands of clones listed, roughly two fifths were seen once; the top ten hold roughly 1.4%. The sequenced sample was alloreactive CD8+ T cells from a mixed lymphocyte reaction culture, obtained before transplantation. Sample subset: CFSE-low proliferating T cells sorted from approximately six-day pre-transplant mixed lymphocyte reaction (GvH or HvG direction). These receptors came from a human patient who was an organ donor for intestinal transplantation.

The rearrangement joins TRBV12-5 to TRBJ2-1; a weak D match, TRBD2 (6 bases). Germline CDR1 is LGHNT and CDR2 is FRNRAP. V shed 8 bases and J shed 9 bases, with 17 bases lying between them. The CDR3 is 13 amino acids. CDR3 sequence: CASLLVPGGEQFF. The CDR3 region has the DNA TGTGCTAGTCTATTGGTGCCCGGGGGTGAGCAGTTCTTC.

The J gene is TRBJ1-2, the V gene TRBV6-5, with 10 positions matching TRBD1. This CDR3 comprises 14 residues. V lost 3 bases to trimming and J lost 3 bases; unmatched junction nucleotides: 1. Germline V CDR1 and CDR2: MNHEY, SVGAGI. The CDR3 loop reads CASSYGTGDYGYTF. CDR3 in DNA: TGTGCCAGCAGTTATGGGACAGGGGACTATGGCTACACCTTC.

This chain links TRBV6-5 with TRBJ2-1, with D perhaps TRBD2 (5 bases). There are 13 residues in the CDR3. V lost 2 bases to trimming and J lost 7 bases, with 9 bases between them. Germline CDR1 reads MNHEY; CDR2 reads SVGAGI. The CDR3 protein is CASSYLAWNEQFF. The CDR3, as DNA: TGTGCCAGCAGTTACCTAGCCTGGAATGAGCAGTTCTTC.

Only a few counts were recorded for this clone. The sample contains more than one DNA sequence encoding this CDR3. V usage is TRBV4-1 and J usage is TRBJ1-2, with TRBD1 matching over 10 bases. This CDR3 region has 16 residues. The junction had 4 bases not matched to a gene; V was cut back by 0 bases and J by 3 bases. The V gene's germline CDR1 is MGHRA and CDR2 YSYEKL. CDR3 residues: CASSQETGGEDYGYTF. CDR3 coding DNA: TGCGCCAGCAGCCAAGAGACAGGGGGCGAGGACTATGGCTACACCTTC.

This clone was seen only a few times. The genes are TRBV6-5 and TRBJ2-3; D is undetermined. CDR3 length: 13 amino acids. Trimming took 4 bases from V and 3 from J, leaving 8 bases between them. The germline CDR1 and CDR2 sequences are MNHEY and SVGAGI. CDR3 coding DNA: TGTGCCAGCAGTTCTTATACTACAGATACGCAGTATTTT. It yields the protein CASSSYTTDTQYF.

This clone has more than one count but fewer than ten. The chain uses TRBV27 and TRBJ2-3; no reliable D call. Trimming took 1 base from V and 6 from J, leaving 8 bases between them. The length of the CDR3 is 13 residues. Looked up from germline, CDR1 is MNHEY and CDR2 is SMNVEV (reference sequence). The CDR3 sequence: CASSLWVGDTQYF. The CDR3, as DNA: TGTGCCAGCAGTTTATGGGTTGGGGATACGCAGTATTTT.

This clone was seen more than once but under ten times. For the CDR3, the DNA is TGTGCCAGCAGCTCCCCGGAGGGGATTAATGAAAAACTGTTTTTT. It encodes CASSSPEGINEKLFF. V is TRBV7-9 and J is TRBJ1-4, with D maybe TRBD1 (5 bases). CDR1 and CDR2 (germline): SEHNR, FQNEAQ (reference sequence). The CDR3 runs 15 residues. Trimming removed 4 bases from V and 4 bases from J, with 13 bases in between.

The CDR3 nucleotides are TGCAGTGCTTCCTTGGGAAACACCATATATTTT. It yields the protein CSASLGNTIYF. V gene TRBV20-1 combines with J gene TRBJ1-3; D unclear. The V end was cut by 5 bases, the J end by 4 bases, with 6 bases between. The CDR3 has 11 residues. Germline V gives CDR1 DFQATT, CDR2 SNEGSKA (reference sequence).

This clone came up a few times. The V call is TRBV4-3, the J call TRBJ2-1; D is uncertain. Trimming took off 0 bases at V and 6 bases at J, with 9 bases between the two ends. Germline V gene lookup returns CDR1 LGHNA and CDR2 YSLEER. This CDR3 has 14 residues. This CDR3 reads CASSQEIASNEQFF. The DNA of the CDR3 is TGCGCCAGCAGCCAAGAGATCGCCAGCAATGAGCAGTTCTTC.

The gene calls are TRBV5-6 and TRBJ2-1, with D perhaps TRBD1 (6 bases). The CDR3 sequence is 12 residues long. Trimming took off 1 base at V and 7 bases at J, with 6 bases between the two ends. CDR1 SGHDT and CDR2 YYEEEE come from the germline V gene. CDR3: CASSLQGNEQFF. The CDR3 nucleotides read TGTGCCAGCAGCTTGCAGGGGAATGAGCAGTTCTTC.

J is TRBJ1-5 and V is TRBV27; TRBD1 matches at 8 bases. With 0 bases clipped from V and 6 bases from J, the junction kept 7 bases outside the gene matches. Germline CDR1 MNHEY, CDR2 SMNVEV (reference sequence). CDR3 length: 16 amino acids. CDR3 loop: CASSLSPTGDFQPQHF. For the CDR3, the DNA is TGTGCCAGCAGTTTATCCCCGACAGGGGATTTTCAGCCCCAGCATTTT.

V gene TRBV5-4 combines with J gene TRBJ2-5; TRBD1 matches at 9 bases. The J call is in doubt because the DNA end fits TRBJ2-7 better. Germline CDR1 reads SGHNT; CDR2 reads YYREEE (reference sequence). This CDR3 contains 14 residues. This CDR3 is CASSPGQGSYEQYF. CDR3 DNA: TGTGCCAGCAGCCCGGGACAGGGATCCTACGAGCAGTACTTC.

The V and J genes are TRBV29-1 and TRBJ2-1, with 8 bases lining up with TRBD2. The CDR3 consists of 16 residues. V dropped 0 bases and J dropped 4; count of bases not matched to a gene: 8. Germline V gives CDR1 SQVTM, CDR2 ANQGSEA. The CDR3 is CSVEDLERGLYNEQFF. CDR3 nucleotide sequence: TGCAGCGTTGAAGATCTTGAGCGGGGGTTATACAATGAGCAGTTCTTC.

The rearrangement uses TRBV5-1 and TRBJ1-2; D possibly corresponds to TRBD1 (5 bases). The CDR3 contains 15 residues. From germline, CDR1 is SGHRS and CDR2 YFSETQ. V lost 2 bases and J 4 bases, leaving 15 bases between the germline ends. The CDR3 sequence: CASSFRPGTPYGYTF. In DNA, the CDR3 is TGCGCCAGCAGCTTCAGGCCAGGGACCCCCTATGGCTACACCTTC.

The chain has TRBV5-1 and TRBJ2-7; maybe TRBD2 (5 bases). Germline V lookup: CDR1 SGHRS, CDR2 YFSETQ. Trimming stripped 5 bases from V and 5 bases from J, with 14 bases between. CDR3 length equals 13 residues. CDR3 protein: CASSFTSPHEQYF. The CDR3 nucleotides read TGCGCCAGCAGTTTTACTAGTCCCCACGAGCAGTACTTC.

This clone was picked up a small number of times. The chain's CDR3 is CASSVGGTDTQYF. The CDR3 DNA reads TGTGCCAGCAGCGTAGGCGGCACAGATACGCAGTATTTT. The chain carries TRBV9 and TRBJ2-3; D not resolved. V lost 0 bases and J lost 1, with 3 bases in between. The germline V gene has CDR1 SGDLS and CDR2 YYNGEE. This CDR3 region has 13 residues.

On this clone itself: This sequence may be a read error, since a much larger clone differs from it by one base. In DNA, the CDR3 is TGTGCCAGCAGCCCAGGGACAGGGAGCCACGAGCAGTACTTC. Encoded protein: CASSPGTGSHEQYF. The chain links TRBV4-2 to TRBJ2-7; 9 bases align to TRBD1. The CDR3 has 14 amino acids. With 4 bases clipped from V and 5 bases from J, the junction kept 6 bases outside the gene matches. Germline CDR1 is LGHNA and CDR2 is YNFKEQ.

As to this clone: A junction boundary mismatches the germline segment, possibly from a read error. The CDR3 DNA is TGTGCTAGCAGCTTAGTCAAGACCCCGGGACATCAAGAGACCCAGTACTTC. Amino acid sequence: CASSLVKTPGHQETQYF. The V and J genes are TRBV7-7 and TRBJ2-5; the D gene is possibly TRBD1 (6 bases). Germline V gene lookup returns CDR1 SSHAT and CDR2 FNYEAQ (reference sequence). CDR3 length equals 17 residues.

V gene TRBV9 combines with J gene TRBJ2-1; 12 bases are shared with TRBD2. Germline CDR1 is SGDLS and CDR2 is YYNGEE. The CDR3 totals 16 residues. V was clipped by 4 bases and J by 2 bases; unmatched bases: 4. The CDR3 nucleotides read TGTGCCAGCAGCTCCCGGACTAGCGGGACCTACAATGAGCAGTTCTTC. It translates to CASSSRTSGTYNEQFF.

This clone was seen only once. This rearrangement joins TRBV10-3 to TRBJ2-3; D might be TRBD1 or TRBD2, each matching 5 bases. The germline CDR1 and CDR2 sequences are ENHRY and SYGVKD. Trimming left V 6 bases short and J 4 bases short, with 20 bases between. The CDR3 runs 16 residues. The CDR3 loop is CAISPAGTPWADTQYF. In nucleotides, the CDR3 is TGTGCCATCAGCCCCGCCGGGACGCCTTGGGCAGATACGCAGTATTTT.

CDR3 sequence: CASRGGDHEQFF. The CDR3 DNA reads TGTGCCAGCAGGGGGGGGGACCATGAGCAGTTCTTC. J is TRBJ2-1 and V is TRBV6-4; 7 bases match TRBD2. The CDR3 is 12 amino acids. Looked up from germline, CDR1 is MRHNA and CDR2 is SNTAGT. Trimming at V came to 6 bases and at J to 8 bases, leaving 4 bases not matched to a gene.

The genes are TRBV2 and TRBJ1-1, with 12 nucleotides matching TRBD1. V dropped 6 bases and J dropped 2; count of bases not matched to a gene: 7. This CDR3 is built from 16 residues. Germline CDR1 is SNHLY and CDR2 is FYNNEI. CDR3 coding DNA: TGTGCCAGCAGCTCCCGGGACAGGGGGCTCAACACTGAAGCTTTCTTT. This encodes CASSSRDRGLNTEAFF.

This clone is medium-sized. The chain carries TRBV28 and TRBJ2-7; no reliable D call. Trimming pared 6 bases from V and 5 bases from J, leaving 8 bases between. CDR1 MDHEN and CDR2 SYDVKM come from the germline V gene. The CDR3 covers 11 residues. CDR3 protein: CASSRSDEQYF. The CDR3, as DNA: TGTGCCAGCAGCCGCTCGGACGAGCAGTACTTC.

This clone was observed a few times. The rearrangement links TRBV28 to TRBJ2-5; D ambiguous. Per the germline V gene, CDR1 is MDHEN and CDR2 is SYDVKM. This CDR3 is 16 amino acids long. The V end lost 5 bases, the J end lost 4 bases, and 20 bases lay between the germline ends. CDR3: CASSPHSSELGETQYF. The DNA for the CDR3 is TGTGCCAGCAGTCCGCATTCCAGCGAACTTGGAGAGACCCAGTACTTC. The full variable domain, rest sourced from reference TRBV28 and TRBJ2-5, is DVKVTQSSRYLVKRTGEKVFLECVQDMDHENMFWYRQDPGLGLRLIYFSYDVKMKEKGDIPEGYSVSREKKERFSLILESASTNQTSMYLCASSPHSSELGETQYFGPGTRLLVL.

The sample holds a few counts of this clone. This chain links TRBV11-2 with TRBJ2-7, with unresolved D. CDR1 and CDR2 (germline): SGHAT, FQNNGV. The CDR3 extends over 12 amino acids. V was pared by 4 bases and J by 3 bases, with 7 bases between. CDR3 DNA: TGTGCCAGCAGCTCTAATTTCTACGAGCAGTACTTC. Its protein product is CASSSNFYEQYF.

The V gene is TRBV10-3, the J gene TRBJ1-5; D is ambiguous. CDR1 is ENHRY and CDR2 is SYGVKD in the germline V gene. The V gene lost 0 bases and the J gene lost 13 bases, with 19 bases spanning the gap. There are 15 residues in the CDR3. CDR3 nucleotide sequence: TGTGCCATCAGTGAGTCGTACAGTCAGCGTTCGAGGCAGCATTTT. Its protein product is CAISESYSQRSRQHF.